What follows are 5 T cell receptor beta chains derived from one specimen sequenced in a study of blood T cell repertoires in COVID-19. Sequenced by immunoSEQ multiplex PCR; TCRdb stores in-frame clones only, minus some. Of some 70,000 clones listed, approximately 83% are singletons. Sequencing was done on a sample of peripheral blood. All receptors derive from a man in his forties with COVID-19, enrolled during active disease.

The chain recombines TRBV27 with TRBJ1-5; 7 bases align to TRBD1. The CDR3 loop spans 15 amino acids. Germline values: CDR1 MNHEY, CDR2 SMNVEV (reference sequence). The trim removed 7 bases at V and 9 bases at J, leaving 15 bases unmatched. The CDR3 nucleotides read TGTGCCAGCACCCGACAGGGTTTCTTTGTGTGGCCCCAGCATTTT. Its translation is CASTRQGFFVWPQHF.

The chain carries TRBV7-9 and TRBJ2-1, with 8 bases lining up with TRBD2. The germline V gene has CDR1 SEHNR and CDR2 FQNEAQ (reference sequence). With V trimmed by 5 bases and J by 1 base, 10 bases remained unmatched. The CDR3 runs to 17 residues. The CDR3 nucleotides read TGTGCCAGCAGCCCCGCCCGCGGGGGGACTTCCTACAATGAGCAGTTCTTC. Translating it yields CASSPARGGTSYNEQFF.

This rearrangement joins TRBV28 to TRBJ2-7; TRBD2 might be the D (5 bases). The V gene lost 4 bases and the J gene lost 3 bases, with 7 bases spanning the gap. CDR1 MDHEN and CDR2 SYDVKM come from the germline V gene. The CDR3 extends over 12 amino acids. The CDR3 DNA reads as TGTGCCAGCAGTTCCGGGGTCTACGAGCAGTACTTC. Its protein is CASSSGVYEQYF.

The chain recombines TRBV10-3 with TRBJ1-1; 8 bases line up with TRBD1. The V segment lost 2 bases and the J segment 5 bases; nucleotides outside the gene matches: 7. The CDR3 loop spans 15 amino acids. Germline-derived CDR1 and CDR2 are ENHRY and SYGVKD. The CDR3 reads CAISEGLDRGTEAFF. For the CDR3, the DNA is TGTGCCATCAGTGAGGGGCTAGACAGGGGAACTGAAGCTTTCTTT.

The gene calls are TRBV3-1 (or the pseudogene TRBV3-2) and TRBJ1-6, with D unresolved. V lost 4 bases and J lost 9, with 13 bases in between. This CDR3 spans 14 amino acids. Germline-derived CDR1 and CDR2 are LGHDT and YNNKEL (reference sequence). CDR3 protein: CASSRDGSGSPLHF. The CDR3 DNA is TGTGCCAGCAGCCGAGACGGATCGGGTTCACCCCTCCACTTT.